These T cell receptor beta chains were read from a single sample in a study of blood T cell repertoires in COVID-19. Assay used: immunoSEQ multiplex PCR; TCRdb lists only in-frame clones, some missing. The data show roughly 500,000 clones, with about 88% seen just once and around 8% held by the top ten. Source material: PBMCs or T cells enriched from blood (not recorded which). The receptors derive from a woman aged 55 to 70 who had recovered from COVID-19. Both conserved end residues are part of each CDR3. A D gene is named only where the DNA matches it firmly.

D,V,CDR3
.,TRBV12-3/TRBV12-4,CASSLSGGYGYTF
.,TRBV30,CAWSVHGVIRGTEAFF
TRBD2,TRBV18,CASSPALAGGQAIEQFF
.,TRBV29-1,CSVAADREDNEQFF
.,TRBV4-1,CASSQGTLNTEAFF
TRBD1,TRBV28,CASSPRDRLPSLHF
.,TRBV6-6,CASSYSVEPNYGYTF
.,TRBV6-5,CASRGGISGNTIYF
TRBD2,TRBV28,CASSSPARGGYRQFF
.,TRBV11-2,CASSKPSGEKLFF
.,TRBV28,CASSSRHRRENQPQHF
.,TRBV5-1,CASSLADSQETQYF
.,TRBV6-5,CASSGLGQPQHF
.,TRBV3-1/TRBV3-2,CASSQTQAHYYF
TRBD1,TRBV27,CASSFQTNPGQGAREQYF
.,TRBV9,CASSVDGGINTIYF
TRBD2,TRBV5-1,CASSSSGGASYNEQFF
TRBD2,TRBV5-4,CASSLTGGAYNEQFF
.,TRBV5-1,CASSFGDTTNEKLFF
.,TRBV19,CASSITGVETQYF
TRBD2,TRBV7-2,CASRSGLAVTQYF
.,TRBV24-1,CATSDWDTQETQYF
.,TRBV5-6,CASSPGLAGRSGNTIYF
TRBD1,TRBV6-5,CASRAGTGSYEQYF
.,TRBV14,CASSQVYIVRGWSTEAFF
.,TRBV5-4,CASSLENGPYGYTF
.,TRBV21-1,CASSNRVGQGNSPLHF
TRBD2,TRBV11-2,CASSSRLAGGRADTQYF
TRBD1,TRBV6-5,CASSRDRGEKLFF
.,TRBV4-1,CASSLQQGRNEQFF
TRBD2,TRBV6-5,CASSIREGAYEQYF
TRBD2,TRBV19,CASRLAGTRLAGSNEQFF
.,TRBV25-1,CASSELFTELFF
.,TRBV5-1,CASKSLSSYNEQFF
.,TRBV4-1,CASSQDPGAIQETQYF
TRBD1,TRBV28,CASSLIDRGENQPQHF
.,TRBV7-9,CASAPLGTEAFF